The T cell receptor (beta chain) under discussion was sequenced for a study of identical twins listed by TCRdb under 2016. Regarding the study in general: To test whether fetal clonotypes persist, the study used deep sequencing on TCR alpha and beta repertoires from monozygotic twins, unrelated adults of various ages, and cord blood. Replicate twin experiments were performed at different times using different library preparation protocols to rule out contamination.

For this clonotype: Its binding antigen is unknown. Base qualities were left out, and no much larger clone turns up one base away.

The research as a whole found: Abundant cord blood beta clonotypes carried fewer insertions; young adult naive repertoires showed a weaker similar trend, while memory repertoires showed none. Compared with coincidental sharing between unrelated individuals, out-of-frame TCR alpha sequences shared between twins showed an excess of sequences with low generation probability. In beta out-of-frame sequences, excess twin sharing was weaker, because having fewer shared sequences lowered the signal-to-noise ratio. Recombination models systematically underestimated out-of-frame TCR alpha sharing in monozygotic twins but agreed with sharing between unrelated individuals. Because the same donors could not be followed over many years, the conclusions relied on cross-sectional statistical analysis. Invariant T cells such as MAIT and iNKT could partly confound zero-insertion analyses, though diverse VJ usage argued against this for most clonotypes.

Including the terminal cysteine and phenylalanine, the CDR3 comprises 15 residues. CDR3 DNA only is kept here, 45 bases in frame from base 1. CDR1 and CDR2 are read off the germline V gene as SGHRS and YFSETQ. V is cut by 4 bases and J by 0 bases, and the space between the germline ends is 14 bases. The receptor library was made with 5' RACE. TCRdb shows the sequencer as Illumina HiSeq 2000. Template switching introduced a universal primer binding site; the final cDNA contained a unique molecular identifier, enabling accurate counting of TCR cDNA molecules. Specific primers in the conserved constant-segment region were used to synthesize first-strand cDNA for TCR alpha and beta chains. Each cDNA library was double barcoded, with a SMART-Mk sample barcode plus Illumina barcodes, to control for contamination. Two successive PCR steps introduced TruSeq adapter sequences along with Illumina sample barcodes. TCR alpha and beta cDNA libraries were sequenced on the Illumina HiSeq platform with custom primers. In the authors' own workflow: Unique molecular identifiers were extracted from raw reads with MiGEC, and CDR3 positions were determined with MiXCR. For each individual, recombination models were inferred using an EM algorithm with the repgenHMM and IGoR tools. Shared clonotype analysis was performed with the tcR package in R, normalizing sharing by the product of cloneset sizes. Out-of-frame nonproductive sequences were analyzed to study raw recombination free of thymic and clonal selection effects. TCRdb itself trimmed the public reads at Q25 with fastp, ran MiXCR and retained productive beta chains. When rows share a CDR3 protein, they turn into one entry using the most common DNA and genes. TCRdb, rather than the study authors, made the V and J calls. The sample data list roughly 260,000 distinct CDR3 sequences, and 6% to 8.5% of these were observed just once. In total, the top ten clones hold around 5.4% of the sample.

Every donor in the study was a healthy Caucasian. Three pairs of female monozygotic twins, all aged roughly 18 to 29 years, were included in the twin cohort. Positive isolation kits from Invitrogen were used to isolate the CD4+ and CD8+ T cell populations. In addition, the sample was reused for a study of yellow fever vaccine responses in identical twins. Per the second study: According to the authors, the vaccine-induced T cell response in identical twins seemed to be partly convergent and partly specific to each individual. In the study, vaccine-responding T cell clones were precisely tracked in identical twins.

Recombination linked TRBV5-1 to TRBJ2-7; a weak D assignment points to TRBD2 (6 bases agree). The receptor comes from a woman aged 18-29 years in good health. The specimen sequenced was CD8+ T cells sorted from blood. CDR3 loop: CASSPEGRDSYEQYF. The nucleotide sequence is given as TGCGCCAGCAGCCCGGAGGGACGGGACTCCTACGAGCAGTACTTC.